The TCR beta chain under discussion was sequenced for a study of T cell repertoires in cytomegalovirus infection. Study-wide background: Public TCR beta signatures provided an indication of both CMV infection and a matching HLA type. Study outcomes and limitations: The response measured ex vivo was dominated by TCR beta clonotypes (HLA-C-restricted and CMV-specific).

MiXCR was run by TCRdb on the reads, yielding one entry per CDR3 protein. This sample yields about 740,000 distinct CDR3 sequences, of which under 40% are seen a single time; more than 2.5% belongs to the top ten. The CDR3 is 14 amino acids. The V end lost 8 bases, the J end lost 2 bases, and 10 bases lay between the germline ends. Germline V gene lookup returns CDR1 LNHDA and CDR2 SQIVND (reference sequence). This clonotype appeared a few times. The antigen is unknown. The receptor was isolated from a human donor in good health (CMV status not recorded). Some clones in this sample may be carry-over from other donors' samples. The sample taken for sequencing was PBMCs. The rearrangement uses TRBV19 and TRBJ2-6; D call uncertain. The CDR3 protein is CASGVPPGANVLTF. As DNA, the CDR3 is TGTGCCAGTGGGGTCCCCCCTGGGGCCAACGTCCTGACTTTC.